The T cell receptor beta chain under discussion was sequenced for a study of shared clonotypes between healthy human individuals (TCRdb year 2020). Study-wide context: A couple of women and a few men aged 18 to 49 years were included in the cohort. Leukapheresis yielded between about 0.85 and 9.5 billion PBMCs per donor. Blood TCR repertoires of about five healthy adults were deeply sequenced to estimate repertoire size and the extent of clonotype sharing between individuals. Per donor, three plates each were used for CD4 naive and CD4 memory, two for CD8 naive, and one for CD8 memory. To increase sequencing depth and limit assay-specific biases, TCR repertoire library preparation and sequencing were carried out by different laboratories using diverse techniques. General study outcomes and caveats: Sampling was restricted to blood, and TCR repertoires in tissues likely differ from the TCR repertoires found in blood. About 4.5% of naive CD4, around 3.6% of naive CD8, approximately 2% of memory CD4, and more than 0.35% of memory CD8 clonotypes were shared across four donors. Compared with non-shared clonotypes, clonotypes shared by all four sorted-subset donors had higher generation probabilities. Rarefaction of sorted-subset datasets indicated incomplete sequencing despite the large sequencing depth. Pairwise subsampling indicated that sequencing depth was expected to affect the degree of clonotype sharing among donors. Because the study included only a small number of donors, the genetic and exposure-history diversity represented was limited. Naive subsets generally had larger estimated clonotype richness than memory subsets.

The CDR3 runs 16 residues from the cysteine to the phenylalanine. This entry keeps only the CDR3 DNA: 48 bases, framed from base 1. The germline V gene supplies CDR1 SGDLS and CDR2 YYNGEE. From V the trimming removes 0 bases and from J it removes 2 bases, while the gene matches leave 6 bases of the junction unaccounted for. TCR CDR3 regions were amplified from genomic DNA by multiplex PCR using the deep immunoSEQ assay. Extracted genomic DNA from each cell subset was distributed evenly across all wells of several immunoSEQ 96-well plates, and each plate was treated as a replicate. For sorted subsets, around 0.2 ug genomic DNA, equal to 30,000 or so T cell genomes, was loaded into each replicate PCR. Purified libraries were measured with a Qubit 3.0 fluorometer, size-checked on a Bioanalyzer 2100, and measured again with the KAPA Library Quantification kit. Every immunoSEQ 96-well plate was sequenced on a dedicated single-read 150-cycle Illumina NextSeq 550 flow cell. In the authors' own workflow: The immunoSEQ output contained only junctional sequences without quality scores, so filtering could not match that applied to full-length reads. Sequences were annotated with PyIR, a Python wrapper for IgBLAST v1.9, and V/J genes and CDR3 were assigned using IMGT germline references. Reads with weak V/J assignments (E-value above 1e-6), missing CDR3, stop codons, out-of-frame junctions, or ambiguous translated residues were removed. V3J clonotypes were defined as sequences sharing an identical inferred V gene, J gene, and CDR3 amino acid sequence. To compute the percentage overlap between repertoires, the number of shared unique clonotypes was divided by the size of the smaller repertoire. RTK rarefaction, the Chao1 estimator, and Recon v2.1 estimates of unobserved clonotypes were used to assess repertoire richness. For all TCRbeta clonotypes obtained by the gDNA method from a few donors, generation probabilities were computed with OLGA. TCRdb took over this immuneACCESS table, retaining in-frame rearrangements with V and J assigned. Such tables are incomplete; in checked studies, under half of the missing clones stem from an unresolved V gene, and the remainder is unexplained. V and J calls and clone size are copied from that table; D and trimming were computed from the DNA. This sample has 2 million to 2.5 million clones in its table, and roughly 90% of those were observed once. The top ten clonotypes cover approximately 0.39% of the sample.

Donors were healthy HIV-negative adults with no recently reported acute infections or vaccinations. All donors were Caucasian adults living in Nashville, Tennessee, USA. CD4+ T cells were enriched through magnetic negative selection, after which naive cells were positively selected on CD45RA and the remaining negative fraction served as the memory subset. Blood was obtained by leukapheresis, after which PBMCs were separated by Ficoll-Histopaque density gradient centrifugation and cryopreserved in liquid nitrogen vapor phase. Analytical flow cytometry was used to check the purity and quantity of every magnetically sorted T cell population. Genomic DNA was isolated from every sorted fraction and measured by UV absorbance on a Nanodrop 2000c. To note about this clone: It has no known antigen specificity. No base quality information exists; no much larger clone differs at one position.

Sequences were obtained from naive CD4+ T cells from PBMCs. Sample cell subset or site, as interpreted from the label and publication: CD45RA+ positively selected. The chain joins TRBV9 to TRBJ2-7; TRBD1 aligns with 9 central bases. The sequence was collected from a man in his late teens or twenties in good health. Some clones in this sample may be carry-over from other donors' samples. The sequence in DNA is TGTGCCAGCAGCGTAGCTACCACAGGGGGCCCCTACGAGCAGTACTTC. Translated, it gives CASSVATTGGPYEQYF.